One sample yielded the 15 T cell receptor beta chains listed below, sequenced in a study of T cell responses to AZD1222 COVID-19 vaccine. The protocol was immunoSEQ multiplex PCR, while the TCRdb copy is restricted to in-frame clones and leaves out a portion. The sample lists fewer than 35,000 clones; approximately 89% were seen once. The source material was peripheral blood, sampled on day 0 of AZD1222 vaccination. These receptors originate from an adult in good health.

The genes are TRBV7-2 and TRBJ1-1, with a tentative D call TRBD1 (5 bases). V was trimmed by 5 bases and J by 1 base, leaving 14 bases between them. The CDR3 has 15 residues. Germline assignment: CDR1 SGHTA and CDR2 FQGNSA. CDR3 sequence: CASSPGTVGNTEAFF. CDR3 sequence (DNA): TGTGCCAGCAGCCCGGGGACGGTTGGGAACACTGAAGCTTTCTTT.

This clone was seen only once. This sequence joins TRBV15 and TRBJ1-1; 8 bases fit TRBD1. Germline lookup yields CDR1 LNHNV and CDR2 YYDKDF (reference sequence). The J segment lost 5 bases and the V segment lost 5 bases, leaving 10 bases of the junction unmatched. The CDR3 runs to 15 residues. This CDR3 reads CATSPMDRVRTEAFF. CDR3 bases: TGTGCCACCAGCCCTATGGACAGGGTGAGGACTGAAGCTTTCTTT.

This clone was seen a few times. This sequence joins TRBV5-1 and TRBJ2-1; tentative D call: TRBD2 (6 bases). The CDR3 consists of 14 residues. The V and J ends lost 0 bases and 5 bases respectively, with 9 bases between them. The germline V gene encodes CDR1 SGHRS and CDR2 YFSETQ. The CDR3 coding sequence is TGCGCCAGCAGCTTGGAGGGACTTGACAATGAGCAGTTCTTC. This encodes CASSLEGLDNEQFF.

The chain has TRBV7-9 and TRBJ2-2, with 10 bases lining up with TRBD2. This CDR3 region has 16 residues. V lost 5 bases to trimming and J lost 1 base; unmatched junction nucleotides: 4. Germline V gene lookup returns CDR1 SEHNR and CDR2 FQNEAQ (reference sequence). CDR3 amino acids: CASSIRLAGNTGELFF. The CDR3 DNA reads as TGTGCCAGCAGCATCAGACTAGCGGGGAACACCGGGGAGCTGTTTTTT.

This CDR3 reads CATSQGGTGNTIYF. For the CDR3, the DNA is TGTGCCACCAGCCAGGGGGGGACTGGAAACACCATATATTTT. This chain uses TRBV15 with TRBJ1-3; 7 positions agree with TRBD1. Trimming removed 5 bases from V and 2 bases from J; junction bases left unmatched: 3. Germline CDR1 is LNHNV and CDR2 is YYDKDF (reference sequence). This CDR3 is 14 amino acids long.

The chain is built from TRBV2 and TRBJ2-2; D is unclear. The CDR3 loop spans 12 amino acids. CDR1 SNHLY and CDR2 FYNNEI come from the germline V gene. The V end was cut by 9 bases, the J end by 1 base, with 6 bases between. The CDR3 DNA follows: TGTGCCAGTACAAGGAACACCGGGGAGCTGTTTTTT. Its translation: CASTRNTGELFF.

The chain employs TRBV12-3 or TRBV12-4 and TRBJ1-5, with 7 bases aligning to TRBD1. With V trimmed by 8 bases and J by 6 bases, 7 bases remained unmatched. The CDR3 totals 13 residues. The CDR3 bases are TGTGCCAGCCGACAGGGTAGTACTCAGCCCCAGCATTTT. This codes for CASRQGSTQPQHF.

V is TRBV6-1 and J is TRBJ1-1, with D tentatively TRBD1 (6 bases). V lost 0 bases and J 6 bases, leaving 14 bases between the germline ends. CDR1 and CDR2 (germline): MNHNS, SASEGT. The CDR3 extends over 15 amino acids. CDR3 loop: CASSEARGVRAEAFF. For the CDR3, the DNA is TGTGCCAGCAGTGAAGCAAGGGGGGTTCGGGCTGAAGCTTTCTTT.

V gene TRBV24-1 combines with J gene TRBJ1-2, with 9 bases aligning to TRBD1. Germline trimming cut 4 bases from V and 4 bases from J; bases unmatched to any gene: 6. The germline gives CDR1 KGHDR, CDR2 SFDVKD. The CDR3 extends over 15 amino acids. The CDR3 DNA is TGTGCCACCAGTGACCCTACAGGGGGCGGCTATGGCTACACCTTC. This gives the protein CATSDPTGGGYGYTF.

The J gene is TRBJ2-1, the V gene TRBV6-5, with D perhaps matching TRBD2 (6 bases). This CDR3 contains 16 residues. The V end lost 4 bases, the J end lost 2 bases, and 15 bases lay between the germline ends. Germline CDR1 and CDR2: MNHEY and SVGAGI. The CDR3 DNA follows: TGTGCCAGCAGTTCTCCTCGCGGGGCTACCTACAATGAGCAGTTCTTC. Translation gives CASSSPRGATYNEQFF.

This clone was counted once. The chain recombines TRBV19 with TRBJ1-1, with D possibly being TRBD1 (5 bases). Germline CDR1 and CDR2: LNHDA and SQIVND (reference sequence). This CDR3 comprises 14 residues. V shed 6 bases and J shed 2 bases, with 13 bases lying between them. The CDR3 DNA reads as TGTGCCAGTAGGAACTCGGGGACTAACACTGAAGCTTTCTTT. Translation gives CASRNSGTNTEAFF.

This clone occurred once. The rearrangement links TRBV6-5 to TRBJ2-1; possibly TRBD1 for D (5 bases). CDR3 length: 15 amino acids. The germline V gene encodes CDR1 MNHEY and CDR2 SVGAGI. The V end was cut by 6 bases, the J end by 2 bases, with 14 bases between. The CDR3 bases are TGTGCCAGCAGCCTATTTGGACAACCCTACAATGAGCAGTTCTTC. Translating it yields CASSLFGQPYNEQFF.

The chain is built from TRBV6-6 and TRBJ2-2, with unresolved D. CDR1 is MNHNY, CDR2 SVGAGI, per germline (reference sequence). With 2 bases removed from V and 0 bases from J, the gap between germline ends came to 7 bases. The CDR3 is made up of 15 amino acids. The CDR3 loop is CASSYPGPNTGELFF. The CDR3 nucleotides read TGTGCCAGCAGTTACCCCGGGCCGAACACCGGGGAGCTGTTTTTT.

The CDR3 is CSVEGVLYGYTF. Written as DNA, the CDR3 is TGCAGCGTTGAGGGAGTCCTGTATGGCTACACCTTC. The genes are TRBV29-1 and TRBJ1-2; D not resolved. Germline CDR1 is SQVTM and CDR2 is ANQGSEA. The length of the CDR3 is 12 residues. V lost 3 bases, J lost 5 bases, and 10 bases lay in between.

The rearrangement joins TRBV4-3 to TRBJ1-6; TRBD1 might be the D (6 bases). The CDR3 extends over 15 amino acids. V was cut by 1 base and J by 9 bases, with 13 bases left in between. In germline, CDR1 is LGHNA, CDR2 YSLEER. The CDR3 DNA reads as TGCGCCAGCAGCCAAGTGCAGGGGTGGGGTTCACCCCTCCACTTT. Residues: CASSQVQGWGSPLHF.